This T cell receptor (beta chain) was found in a study of molecular identifiers for immune sequencing clone quantification. This clonotype was observed a handful of times. This CDR3 has 13 amino acids. Germline V gene lookup returns CDR1 MNHEY and CDR2 SVGEGT. Trimming removed 2 bases from V and 3 bases from J, with 7 bases in between. With listed TCR primers and previously described methods, bulk TCR libraries were prepared. TCRdb independently ran MiXCR on the PCR reads; one entry per CDR3 protein. The sample has about half a million distinct CDR3 sequences; over 20% are singletons. The chain combines TRBV6-2 or TRBV6-3 with TRBJ2-5; D is perhaps TRBD2 (5 bases). Sequencing was carried out using naive CD8+ T cells from blood, with Jurkat cell RNA spiked in. Described subset: FACS-sorted CD8+CD4-CCR7+CD45RA+ naive T cells. This TCR derives from a human donor in good health. Some libraries in this study had Jurkat cell RNA spiked in. This CDR3 is CASSYRREETQYF. The CDR3 region has the DNA TGTGCCAGCAGTTACAGGCGGGAAGAGACCCAGTACTTC.